The 10 T cell receptor beta chains presented below share a single source sample, sequenced in a study of shared clonotypes between healthy human individuals. Sequencing was performed with immunoSEQ multiplex PCR; in TCRdb, only in-frame clones are kept and a portion is missing. The sample includes some 680,000 clones, around four fifths seen only once; the top ten take roughly 1.9%. Input material: memory CD4+ T cells sorted from blood. Sample subset: CD45RA-negative fraction. The receptors shown here come from a woman younger than 45 in good health.

The J gene is TRBJ2-2, the V gene TRBV7-6; D gene ambiguous. Per germline, CDR1 SGHVS and CDR2 FNYEAQ. V lost 4 bases to trimming and J lost 4 bases, with 13 bases between them. CDR3 length: 15 amino acids. CDR3 nucleotides: TGTGCCAGCAGCTCCGAAAGCTGGCGCACCGGGGAGCTGTTTTTT. It is translated as CASSSESWRTGELFF. Complete variable domain (other parts from reference TRBV7-6 and TRBJ2-2): GAGVSQSPRYKVTKRGQDVALRCDPISGHVSLYWYRQALGQGPEFLTYFNYEAQQDKSGLPNDRFSAERPEGSISTLTIQRTEQRDSAMYRCASSSESWRTGELFFGEGSRLTVL.

The rearrangement links TRBV19 to TRBJ1-4; D is ambiguous. V lost 3 bases to trimming and J lost 4 bases, with 18 bases between them. The V gene's germline CDR1 is LNHDA and CDR2 SQIVND (reference sequence). The CDR3 has 17 amino acids. CDR3 nucleotide sequence: TGTGCCAGTAGTATGCGGCAGAGGTCTAAACTTAATGAAAAACTGTTTTTT. It encodes CASSMRQRSKLNEKLFF.

With respect to this clone: It may be a read error: a sequence one base away is much more abundant. CDR3 in amino acids: CSVTSDRETQYF. The CDR3 nucleotides read TGCAGCGTTACTAGTGACAGAGAGACCCAGTACTTC. This chain links TRBV29-1 with TRBJ2-5; D may match TRBD1 or TRBD2 (5 bases each). V was shortened by 5 bases and J by 4 bases, with 11 bases between the two germline ends. Germline CDR1 is SQVTM and CDR2 is ANQGSEA. The CDR3 sequence is 12 residues long.

Written as DNA, the CDR3 is TGTGCCTGGAGTGCCCGAAGGAGAGCCGAGGTTACGAATGAGCAGTTCTTC. It encodes CAWSARRRAEVTNEQFF. The gene calls are TRBV30 and TRBJ2-1; D gene unclear. Between the trimmed V and J ends, which lost 1 base and 7 bases, there was a span of 23 bases. CDR1 and CDR2 from the germline V gene are GTSNPN and SVGIG (reference sequence). The CDR3 extends over 17 amino acids. Full variable domain (rest looked up from reference TRBV30 and TRBJ2-1): SQTIHQWPATLVQPVGSPLSLECTVEGTSNPNLYWYRQAAGRGLQLLFYSVGIGQISSEVPQNLSASRPQDRQFILSSKKLLLSDSGFYLCAWSARRRAEVTNEQFFGPGTRLTVL.

This clone appeared a single time. The CDR3 nucleotides read TGCGCCAGCAGCTTAAAGAGGAACACTGAAGCTTTCTTT. As protein: CASSLKRNTEAFF. The gene calls are TRBV5-1 and TRBJ1-1; D is unclear. Germline V lookup: CDR1 SGHRS, CDR2 YFSETQ. The CDR3 is 13 amino acids. Trimming left V 2 bases short and J 1 base short, with 6 bases between.

The chain employs TRBV7-2 and TRBJ2-3, with TRBD2 matching over 8 bases. The CDR3 contains 15 residues. Germline values: CDR1 SGHTA, CDR2 FQGNSA. The junction had 2 bases not matched to a gene; V was cut back by 1 base and J by 2 bases. DNA of the CDR3: TGTGCCAGCAGCTTAGGAGCGGGGGACACAGATACGCAGTATTTT. It specifies CASSLGAGDTDTQYF.

The chain joins TRBV4-1 to TRBJ1-1; 9 bases match TRBD1. The trim removed 3 bases at V and 3 bases at J, leaving 11 bases unmatched. The CDR3 is 17 residues long. Per the germline V gene, CDR1 is MGHRA and CDR2 is YSYEKL. This CDR3 is CASSHGRVQGADTEAFF. DNA of the CDR3: TGCGCCAGCAGCCACGGAAGAGTACAGGGGGCTGACACTGAAGCTTTCTTT.

A single count supports this clone. The rearrangement uses TRBV2 and TRBJ2-7; perhaps TRBD2 as D (6 bases). The CDR3 covers 14 residues. V lost 8 bases to trimming and J lost 5 bases, with 19 bases between them. Germline V CDR1 and CDR2: SNHLY, FYNNEI. The CDR3 reads CASRGRKFVHEQYF. Here the CDR3 DNA reads TGTGCCAGCCGGGGGAGGAAGTTCGTGCACGAGCAGTACTTC.

The chain has TRBV6-5 and TRBJ1-4; TRBD1 matches at 8 bases. CDR3 length equals 15 residues. With V trimmed by 5 bases and J by 3 bases, 5 bases remained unmatched. Germline CDR1 MNHEY, CDR2 SVGAGI. CDR3 DNA: TGTGCCAGCAGTCTCCAGGGGGCGGCTAATGAAAAACTGTTTTTT. It is translated as CASSLQGAANEKLFF.

J is TRBJ2-1 and V is TRBV5-4, with a weak D call TRBD1 (6 bases). The germline gives CDR1 SGHNT, CDR2 YYREEE (reference sequence). The V gene lost 1 base and the J gene lost 7 bases, with 12 bases spanning the gap. This CDR3 region has 14 residues. CDR3 region: CASSLPGARNEQFF. CDR3 in DNA: TGTGCCAGCAGCTTGCCAGGGGCTAGGAATGAGCAGTTCTTC.